Each of the 3 T cell receptor beta chains below was sequenced from the same sample in a study of T cell responses to AZD1222 COVID-19 vaccine. Measured with immunoSEQ multiplex PCR; TCRdb has only the in-frame clones, and not every one. The table shows roughly 120,000 clones, with more than 85% occurring only once. Here the sequenced sample was peripheral blood, taken 28 days after the second AZD1222 dose. These receptors were collected from an adult who received the AZD1222 COVID-19 vaccine.

The chain joins TRBV27 to TRBJ1-2, with a possible D match to TRBD1 (6 bases). Germline V gene data show CDR1 as MNHEY and CDR2 as SMNVEV (reference sequence). The V and J ends lost 5 bases and 1 base respectively, with 17 bases between them. The CDR3 consists of 16 residues. The CDR3 here is CASSPTSGHLNYGYTF. The CDR3 region has the DNA TGTGCCAGCAGTCCCACCTCGGGACACCTTAACTATGGCTACACCTTC.

J is TRBJ2-1 and V is TRBV20-1; TRBD2 aligns across 11 bases. Germline trimming cut 6 bases from V and 3 bases from J; bases unmatched to any gene: 13. The CDR3 consists of 17 residues. Germline V lookup: CDR1 DFQATT, CDR2 SNEGSKA (reference sequence). The CDR3 region is CSASGLAGGRIYNEQFF. CDR3 DNA: TGCAGTGCCAGTGGGCTAGCGGGGGGCCGAATCTACAATGAGCAGTTCTTC.

The chain uses TRBV7-2 and TRBJ2-7; D unresolved. The V end lost 5 bases, the J end lost 0 bases, and 11 bases lay between the germline ends. CDR1 is SGHTA and CDR2 is FQGNSA in the germline V gene. The CDR3 is made up of 14 amino acids. The chain's CDR3 is CASSPIAVSYEQYF. CDR3 in DNA: TGTGCCAGCAGCCCAATAGCAGTCTCCTACGAGCAGTACTTC. Combining the CDR3 with reference TRBV7-2 and TRBJ2-7 gives the whole variable domain GAGVSQSPSNKVTEKGKDVELRCDPISGHTALYWYRQSLGQGLEFLIYFQGNSAPDKSGLPSDRFSAERTGGSVSTLTIQRTQQEDSAVYLCASSPIAVSYEQYFGPGTRLTVT.